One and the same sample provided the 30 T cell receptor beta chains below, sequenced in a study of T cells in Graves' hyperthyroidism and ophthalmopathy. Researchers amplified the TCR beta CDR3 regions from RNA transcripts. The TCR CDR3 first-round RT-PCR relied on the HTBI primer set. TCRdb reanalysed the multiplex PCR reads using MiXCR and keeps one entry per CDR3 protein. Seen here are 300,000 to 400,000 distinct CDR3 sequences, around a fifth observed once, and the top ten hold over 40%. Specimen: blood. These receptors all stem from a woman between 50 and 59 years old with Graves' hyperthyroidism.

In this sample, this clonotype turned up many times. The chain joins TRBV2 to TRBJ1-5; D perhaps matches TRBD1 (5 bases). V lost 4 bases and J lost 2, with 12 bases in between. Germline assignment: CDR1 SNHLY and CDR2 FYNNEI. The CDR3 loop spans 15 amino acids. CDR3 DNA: TGTGCCAGCAGTGGGGTAGGGGCAGGCAATCAGCCCCAGCATTTT. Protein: CASSGVGAGNQPQHF.

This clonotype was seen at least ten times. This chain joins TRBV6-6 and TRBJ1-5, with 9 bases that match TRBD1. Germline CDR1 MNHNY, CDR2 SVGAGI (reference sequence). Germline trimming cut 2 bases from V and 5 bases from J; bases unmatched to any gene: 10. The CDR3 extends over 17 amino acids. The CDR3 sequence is CASSYGVGGQGYQPQHF. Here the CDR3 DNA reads TGTGCCAGCAGTTACGGAGTCGGAGGACAGGGGTATCAGCCCCAGCATTTT.

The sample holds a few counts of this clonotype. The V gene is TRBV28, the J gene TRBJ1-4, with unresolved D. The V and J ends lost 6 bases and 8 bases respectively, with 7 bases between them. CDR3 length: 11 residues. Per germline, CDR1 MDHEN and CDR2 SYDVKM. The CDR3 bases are TGTGCCAGCAGGAGCGAAGAAAAACTGTTTTTT. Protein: CASRSEEKLFF.

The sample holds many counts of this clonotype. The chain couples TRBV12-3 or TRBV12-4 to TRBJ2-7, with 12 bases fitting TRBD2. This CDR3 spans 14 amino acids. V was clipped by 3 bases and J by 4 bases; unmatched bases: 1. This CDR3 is CASSLTSGGYEQYF. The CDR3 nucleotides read TGTGCCAGCAGTTTGACTAGCGGGGGTTACGAGCAGTACTTC.

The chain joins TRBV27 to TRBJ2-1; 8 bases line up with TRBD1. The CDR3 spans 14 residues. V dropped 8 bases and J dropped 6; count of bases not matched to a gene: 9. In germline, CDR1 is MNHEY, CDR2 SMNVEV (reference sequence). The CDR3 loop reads CASSYTGGSNEQFF. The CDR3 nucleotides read TGTGCCAGCTCTTATACAGGGGGGAGCAATGAGCAGTTCTTC.

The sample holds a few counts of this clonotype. Here the CDR3 reads CSASLSLNEQFF. The CDR3 bases are TGCAGTGCTTCTCTTTCACTGAATGAGCAGTTCTTC. The chain employs TRBV20-1 and TRBJ2-1, with D uncertain. CDR3 length: 12 amino acids. V gave up 5 bases and J gave up 7 bases, with 12 bases separating them. The germline V gene encodes CDR1 DFQATT and CDR2 SNEGSKA (reference sequence).

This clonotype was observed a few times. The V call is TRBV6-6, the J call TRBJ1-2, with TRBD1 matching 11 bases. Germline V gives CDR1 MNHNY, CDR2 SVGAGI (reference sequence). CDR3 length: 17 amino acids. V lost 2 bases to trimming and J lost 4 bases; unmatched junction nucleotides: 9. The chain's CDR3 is CASSYGAGTGGRYGYTF. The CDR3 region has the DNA TGTGCCAGCAGTTACGGGGCCGGGACAGGGGGACGCTATGGCTACACCTTC.

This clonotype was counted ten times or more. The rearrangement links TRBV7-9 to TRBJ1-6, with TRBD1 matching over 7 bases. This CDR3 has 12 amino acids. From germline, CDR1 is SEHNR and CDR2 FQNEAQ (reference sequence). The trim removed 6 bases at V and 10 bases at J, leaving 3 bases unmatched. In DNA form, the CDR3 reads TGTGCCAGCAGTTTACAGGGGTCACCCCTCCACTTT. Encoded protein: CASSLQGSPLHF.

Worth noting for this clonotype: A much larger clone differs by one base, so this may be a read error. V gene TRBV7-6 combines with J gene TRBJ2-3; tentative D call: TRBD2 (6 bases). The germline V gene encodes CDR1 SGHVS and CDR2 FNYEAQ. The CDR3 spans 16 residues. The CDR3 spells CASGLDPSESTDTQYF. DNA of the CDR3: TGTGCCAGCGGCTTAGACCCTAGCGAGAGCACAGATACGCAGTATTTT.

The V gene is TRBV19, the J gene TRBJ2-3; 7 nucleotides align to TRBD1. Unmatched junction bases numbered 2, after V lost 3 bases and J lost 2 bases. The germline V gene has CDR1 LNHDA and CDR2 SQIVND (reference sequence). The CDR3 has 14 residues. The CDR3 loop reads CASSIGTVTDTQYF. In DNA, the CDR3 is TGTGCCAGTAGTATTGGGACAGTCACAGATACGCAGTATTTT.

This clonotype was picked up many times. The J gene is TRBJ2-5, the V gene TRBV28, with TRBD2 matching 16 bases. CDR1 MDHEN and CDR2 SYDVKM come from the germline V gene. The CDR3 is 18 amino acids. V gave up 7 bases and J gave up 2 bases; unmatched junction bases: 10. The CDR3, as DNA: TGTGCCAGCACAGATTCCCCGGGACTAGCGGGAGGGCAAGAGACCCAGTACTTC. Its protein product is CASTDSPGLAGGQETQYF. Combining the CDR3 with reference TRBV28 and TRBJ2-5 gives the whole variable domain DVKVTQSSRYLVKRTGEKVFLECVQDMDHENMFWYRQDPGLGLRLIYFSYDVKMKEKGDIPEGYSVSREKKERFSLILESASTNQTSMYLCASTDSPGLAGGQETQYFGPGTRLLVL.

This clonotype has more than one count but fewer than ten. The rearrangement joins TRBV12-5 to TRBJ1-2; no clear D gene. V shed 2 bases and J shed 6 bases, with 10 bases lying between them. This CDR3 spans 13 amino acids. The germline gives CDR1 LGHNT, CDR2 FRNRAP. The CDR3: CASGLLGGNGYTF. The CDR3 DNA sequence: TGTGCTAGTGGTTTGCTGGGAGGGAATGGCTACACCTTC.

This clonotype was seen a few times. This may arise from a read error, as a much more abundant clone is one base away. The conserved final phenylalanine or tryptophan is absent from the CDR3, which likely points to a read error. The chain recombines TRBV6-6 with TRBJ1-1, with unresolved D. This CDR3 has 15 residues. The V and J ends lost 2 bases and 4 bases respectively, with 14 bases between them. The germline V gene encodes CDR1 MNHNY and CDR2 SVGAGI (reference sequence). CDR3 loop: CASSYGGSIGTEAFS. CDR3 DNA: TGTGCCAGCAGTTACGGAGGGTCGATTGGCACTGAAGCTTTCTCT.

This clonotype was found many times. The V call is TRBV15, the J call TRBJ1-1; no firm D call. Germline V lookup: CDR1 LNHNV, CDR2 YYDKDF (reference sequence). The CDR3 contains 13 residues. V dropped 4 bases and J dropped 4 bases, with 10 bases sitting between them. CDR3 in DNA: TGTGCCACCAGCACAGACATTAGCACTGAAGCTTTCTTT. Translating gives CATSTDISTEAFF. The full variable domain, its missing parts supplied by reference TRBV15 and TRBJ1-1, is DAMVIQNPRYQVTQFGKPVTLSCSQTLNHNVMYWYQQKSSQAPKLLFHYYDKDFNNEADTPDNFQSRRPNTSFCFLDIRSPGLGDTAMYLCATSTDISTEAFFGQGTRLTVV.

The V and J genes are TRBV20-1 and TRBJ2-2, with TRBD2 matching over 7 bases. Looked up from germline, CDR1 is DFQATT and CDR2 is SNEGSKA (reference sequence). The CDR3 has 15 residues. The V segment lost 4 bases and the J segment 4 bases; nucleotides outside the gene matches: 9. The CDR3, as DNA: TGCAGTGCTACCCTAGCGGCCGGCCTCACCGGGGAGCTGTTTTTT. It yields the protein CSATLAAGLTGELFF.

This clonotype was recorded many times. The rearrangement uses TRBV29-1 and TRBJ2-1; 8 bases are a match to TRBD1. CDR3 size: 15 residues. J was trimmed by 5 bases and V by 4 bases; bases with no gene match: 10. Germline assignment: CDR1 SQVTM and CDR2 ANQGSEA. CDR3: CSVGIGQGPNNEQFF. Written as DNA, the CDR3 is TGCAGCGTTGGAATAGGACAGGGTCCGAACAATGAGCAGTTCTTC.

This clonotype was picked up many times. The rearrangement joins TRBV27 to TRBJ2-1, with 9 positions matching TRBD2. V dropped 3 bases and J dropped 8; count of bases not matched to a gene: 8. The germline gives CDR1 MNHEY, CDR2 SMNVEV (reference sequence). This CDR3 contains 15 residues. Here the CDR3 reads CASSFRTSVFYEQFF. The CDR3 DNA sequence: TGTGCCAGCAGTTTCAGGACTAGCGTGTTTTATGAGCAGTTCTTC.

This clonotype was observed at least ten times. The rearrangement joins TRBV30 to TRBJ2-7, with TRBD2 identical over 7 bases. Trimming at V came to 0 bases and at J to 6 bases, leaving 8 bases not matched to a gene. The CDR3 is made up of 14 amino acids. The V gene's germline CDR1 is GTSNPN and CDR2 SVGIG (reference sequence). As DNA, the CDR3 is TGTGCCTGGAGTGTGGCCCCCGGCGGGGGCGAGCAGTACTTC. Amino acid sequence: CAWSVAPGGGEQYF.

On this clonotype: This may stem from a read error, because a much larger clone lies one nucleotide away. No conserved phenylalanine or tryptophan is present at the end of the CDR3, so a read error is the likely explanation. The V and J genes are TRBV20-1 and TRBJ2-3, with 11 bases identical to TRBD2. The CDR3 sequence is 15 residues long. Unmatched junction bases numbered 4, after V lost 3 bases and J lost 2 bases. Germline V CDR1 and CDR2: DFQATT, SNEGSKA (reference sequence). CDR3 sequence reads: CSASSTSGITDTQYS. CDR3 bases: TGCAGTGCTAGTTCGACTAGCGGGATCACAGATACGCAGTATTCT.

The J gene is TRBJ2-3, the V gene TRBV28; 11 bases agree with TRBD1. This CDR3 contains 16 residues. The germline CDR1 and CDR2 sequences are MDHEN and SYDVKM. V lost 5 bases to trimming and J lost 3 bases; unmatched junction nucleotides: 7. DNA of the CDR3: TGTGCCAGCAGTAGAGGGACAGGGGGAGGGACAGATACGCAGTATTTT. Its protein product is CASSRGTGGGTDTQYF. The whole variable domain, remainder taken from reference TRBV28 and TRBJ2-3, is DVKVTQSSRYLVKRTGEKVFLECVQDMDHENMFWYRQDPGLGLRLIYFSYDVKMKEKGDIPEGYSVSREKKERFSLILESASTNQTSMYLCASSRGTGGGTDTQYFGPGTRLTVL.

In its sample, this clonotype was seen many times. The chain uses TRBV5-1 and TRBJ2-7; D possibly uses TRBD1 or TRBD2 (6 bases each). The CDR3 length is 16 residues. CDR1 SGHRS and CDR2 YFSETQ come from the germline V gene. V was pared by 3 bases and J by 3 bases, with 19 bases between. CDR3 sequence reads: CASSSLLGGAFYEQYF. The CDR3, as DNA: TGCGCCAGCAGCTCGCTGTTGGGGGGCGCGTTCTACGAGCAGTACTTC.

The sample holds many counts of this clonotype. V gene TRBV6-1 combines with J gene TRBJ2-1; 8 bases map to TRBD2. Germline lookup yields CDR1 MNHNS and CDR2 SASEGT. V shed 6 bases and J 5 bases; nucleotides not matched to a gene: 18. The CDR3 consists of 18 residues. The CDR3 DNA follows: TGTGCCAGCAGCGCCCTCCATTTTATAGCGGGATTCGACAATGAGCAGTTCTTC. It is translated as CASSALHFIAGFDNEQFF.

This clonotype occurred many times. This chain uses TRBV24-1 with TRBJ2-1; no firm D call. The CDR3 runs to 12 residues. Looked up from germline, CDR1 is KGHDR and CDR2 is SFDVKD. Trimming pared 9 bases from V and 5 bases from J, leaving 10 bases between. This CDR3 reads CATLARDNEQFF. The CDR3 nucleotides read TGTGCCACCCTTGCAAGGGACAATGAGCAGTTCTTC.

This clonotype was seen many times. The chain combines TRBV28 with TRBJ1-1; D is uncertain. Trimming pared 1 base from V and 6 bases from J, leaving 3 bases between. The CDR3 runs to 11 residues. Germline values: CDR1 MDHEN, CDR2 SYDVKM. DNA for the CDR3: TGTGCCAGCAGTTTATTGGCTGAAGCTTTCTTT. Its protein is CASSLLAEAFF.

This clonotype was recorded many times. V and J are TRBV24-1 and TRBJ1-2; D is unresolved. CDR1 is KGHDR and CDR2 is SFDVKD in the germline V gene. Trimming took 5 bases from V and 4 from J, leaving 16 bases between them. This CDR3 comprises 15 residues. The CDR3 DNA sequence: TGTGCCACCAGTGTTGGGGAAAAGGGATCCTATGGCTACACCTTC. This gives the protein CATSVGEKGSYGYTF.

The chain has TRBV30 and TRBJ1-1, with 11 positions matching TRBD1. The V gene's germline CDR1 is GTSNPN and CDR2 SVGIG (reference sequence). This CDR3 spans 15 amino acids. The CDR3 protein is CAGQGDRAMNTEAFF. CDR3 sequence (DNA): TGTGCGGGACAGGGGGACAGGGCGATGAACACTGAAGCTTTCTTT. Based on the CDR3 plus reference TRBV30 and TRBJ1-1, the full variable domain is SQTIHQWPATLVQPVGSPLSLECTVEGTSNPNLYWYRQAAGRGLQLLFYSVGIGQISSEVPQNLSASRPQDRQFILSSKKLLLSDSGFYLCAGQGDRAMNTEAFFGQGTRLTVV.

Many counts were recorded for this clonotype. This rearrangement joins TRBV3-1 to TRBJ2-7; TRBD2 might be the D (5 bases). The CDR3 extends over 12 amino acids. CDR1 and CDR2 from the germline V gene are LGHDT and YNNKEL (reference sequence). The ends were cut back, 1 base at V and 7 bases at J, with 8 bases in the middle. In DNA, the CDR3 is TGTGCCAGCAGCCAAGTTCGCGGGGAGCAGTACTTC. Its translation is CASSQVRGEQYF.

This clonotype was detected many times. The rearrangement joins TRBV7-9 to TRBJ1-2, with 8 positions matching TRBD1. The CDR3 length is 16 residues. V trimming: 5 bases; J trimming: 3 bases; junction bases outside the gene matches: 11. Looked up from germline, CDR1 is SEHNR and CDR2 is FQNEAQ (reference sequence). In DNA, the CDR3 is TGTGCCAGCAGCCCTACCCGCCGGACAGGGTACTATGGCTACACCTTC. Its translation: CASSPTRRTGYYGYTF.

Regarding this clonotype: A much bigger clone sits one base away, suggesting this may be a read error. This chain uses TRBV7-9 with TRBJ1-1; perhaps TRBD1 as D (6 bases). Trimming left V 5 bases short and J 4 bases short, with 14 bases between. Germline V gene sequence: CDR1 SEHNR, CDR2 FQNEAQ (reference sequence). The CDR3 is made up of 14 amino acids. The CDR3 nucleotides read TGTGCCAGCAGCATTCAGGGGCTTGGCACTGAAGCTTTCTTT. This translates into CASSIQGLGTEAFF.

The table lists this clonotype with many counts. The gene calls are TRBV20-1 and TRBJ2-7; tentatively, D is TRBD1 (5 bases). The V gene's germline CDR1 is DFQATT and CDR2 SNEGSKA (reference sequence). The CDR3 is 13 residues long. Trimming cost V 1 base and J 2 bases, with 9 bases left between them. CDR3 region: CSARGQGPYEQYF. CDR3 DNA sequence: TGCAGTGCTAGAGGGCAGGGCCCCTACGAGCAGTACTTC.